This T cell receptor beta chain originates from a study of siplizumab effects on memory and regulatory T cells. Findings of the study overall: Unstimulated subsets contained matches for only a minor fraction of alloreactive clones.

The germline V and J ends were trimmed by 7 bases and 7 bases, with 20 bases remaining between them. The CDR3 loop spans 15 amino acids. The germline V gene encodes CDR1 MNHEY and CDR2 SMNVEV (reference sequence). Of note for this clone: As yet, its antigen is unknown.

TCRdb's table, derived via immunoSEQ multiplex PCR, lists solely in-frame clones and lacks some. Counted here are 90,000 to 110,000 clones, about 91% occurring once; the ten biggest clones make up 0.65% to 0.9%. The V gene is TRBV27, the J gene TRBJ2-1, with D possibly TRBD2 on 6 matching bases. The specimen sequenced was Tregs sorted from blood. The clonotype comes from a human donor in good health. In nucleotides, the CDR3 is TGTGCCAGCAACCCTCGCGGGATCCAGCCAAATGAGCAGTTCTTC. This encodes CASNPRGIQPNEQFF.